The sequence of this TCR beta chain was determined in a study of CD8 T cells in ankylosing spondylitis. Study-wide results and limits: Ankylosing spondylitis blood appeared to be characterized by a TCR beta motif of eight highly homologous variants.

CDR1 is SGHRS and CDR2 is YFSETQ in the germline V gene. The length of the CDR3 is 15 residues. Trimming stripped 4 bases from V and 5 bases from J, with 18 bases between. This clonotype has more than one count but fewer than ten. Its antigen is still unknown. Researchers built TCR beta libraries using quantitative 5'-RACE with molecular barcodes. Each CDR3 protein is one row after TCRdb ran MiXCR on the 5' RACE reads. Of approximately 550,000 distinct CDR3 sequences in the sample, 9.5% to 15% were seen once. This chain uses TRBV5-1 with TRBJ2-5; weak D call: TRBD1 (8 bases). The receptor was isolated from a male donor with ankylosing spondylitis. Sequenced: blood, either unsorted or a sorted T cell fraction (not recorded which). This chain's CDR3 is CASSERQGRGETQYF. The CDR3 DNA sequence: TGCGCCAGCAGCGAAAGACAGGGGCGGGGGGAGACCCAGTACTTC.